This T cell receptor beta chain was documented in a study of blood T cell repertoires in COVID-19. On the study more broadly: Both acute and convalescent COVID-19 samples were obtained from the United States, Italy and Spain.

On this clone: Additional DNA sequences in this sample encode the identical CDR3.

This CDR3 has 15 amino acids. J lost 0 bases, V lost 1 base, and 1 base had no gene match. CDR1 is KGHSH and CDR2 is LQKENI in the germline V gene. Methods used by the authors: Nucleated cell counts were estimated from reference gene primer amplification. Clones were sequenced by immunoSEQ multiplex PCR, and TCRdb holds only the in-frame ones, with some missing. That table is the source of V, J and clone size, and D and trimming were worked out from the DNA. The sample yields approximately 280,000 clones, approximately 84% seen once. Input material: peripheral blood. The TCR was taken from a woman aged 30 to 39 who had recovered from COVID-19. The V call is TRBV18, the J call TRBJ2-3; 7 bases fit TRBD2. DNA for the CDR3: TGTGCCAGCTCACCACTAGCGGGTAGCACAGATACGCAGTATTTT. This encodes CASSPLAGSTDTQYF.